This TCR beta chain is from a study of identical twins. CDR3 size: 16 residues. Between the trimmed V and J ends, which lost 4 bases and 0 bases, there was a span of 12 bases. The germline gives CDR1 SGHTA, CDR2 FQGNSA. TCRdb ran MiXCR on the 5' RACE reads and lists one entry per CDR3 protein. The sample includes 400,000 to 600,000 distinct CDR3 sequences, approximately 20% seen only once; the top ten take 0.48%. This clonotype was seen only a few times. These data were also reused for a study on yellow fever vaccine responses in identical twins.

The origin of this receptor is a woman aged 18-35 years in good health. The chain uses TRBV7-2 and TRBJ2-2; TRBD1 might be the D (7 bases). Material: CD4+ T cells sorted from blood. In nucleotides, the CDR3 is TGTGCCAGCAGCTCAGGGGGGACAGCGAACACCGGGGAGCTGTTTTTT. It yields the protein CASSSGGTANTGELFF.